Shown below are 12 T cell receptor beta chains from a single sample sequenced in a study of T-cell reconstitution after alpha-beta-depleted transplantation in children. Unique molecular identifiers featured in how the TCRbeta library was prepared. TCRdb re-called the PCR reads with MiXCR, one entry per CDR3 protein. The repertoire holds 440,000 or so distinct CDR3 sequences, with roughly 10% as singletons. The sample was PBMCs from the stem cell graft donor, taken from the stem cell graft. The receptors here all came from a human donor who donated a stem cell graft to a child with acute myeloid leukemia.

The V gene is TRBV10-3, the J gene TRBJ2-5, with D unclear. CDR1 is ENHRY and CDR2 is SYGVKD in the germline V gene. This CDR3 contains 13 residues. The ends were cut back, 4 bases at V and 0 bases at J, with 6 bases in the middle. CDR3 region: CAISAINQETQYF. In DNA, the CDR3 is TGTGCCATCAGTGCTATTAACCAAGAGACCCAGTACTTC.

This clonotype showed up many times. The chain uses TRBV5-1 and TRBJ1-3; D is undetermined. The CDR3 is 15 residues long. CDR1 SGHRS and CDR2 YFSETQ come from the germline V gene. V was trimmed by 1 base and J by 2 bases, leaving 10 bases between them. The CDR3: CASSLQPWAGNTIYF. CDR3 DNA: TGCGCCAGCAGCTTGCAGCCTTGGGCTGGAAACACCATATATTTT.

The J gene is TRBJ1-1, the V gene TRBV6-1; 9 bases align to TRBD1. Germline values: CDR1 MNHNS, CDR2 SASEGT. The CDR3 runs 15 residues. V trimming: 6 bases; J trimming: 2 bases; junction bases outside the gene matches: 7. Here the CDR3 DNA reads TGTGCCAGCAGCTTTACGGGACAGGGCAACACTGAAGCTTTCTTT. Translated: CASSFTGQGNTEAFF.

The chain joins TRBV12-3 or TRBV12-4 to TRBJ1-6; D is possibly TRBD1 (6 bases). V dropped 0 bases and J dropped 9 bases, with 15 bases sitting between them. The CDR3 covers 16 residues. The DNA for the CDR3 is TGTGCCAGCAGTTTAGCCGGGGGCGAGGTCCGTTCACCCCTCCACTTT. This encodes CASSLAGGEVRSPLHF.

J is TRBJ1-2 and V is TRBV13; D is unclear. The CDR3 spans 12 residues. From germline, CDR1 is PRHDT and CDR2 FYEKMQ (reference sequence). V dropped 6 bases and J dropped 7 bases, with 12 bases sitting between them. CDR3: CASRFGGAGYTF. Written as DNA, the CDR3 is TGTGCCAGCAGGTTTGGCGGTGCTGGCTACACCTTC.

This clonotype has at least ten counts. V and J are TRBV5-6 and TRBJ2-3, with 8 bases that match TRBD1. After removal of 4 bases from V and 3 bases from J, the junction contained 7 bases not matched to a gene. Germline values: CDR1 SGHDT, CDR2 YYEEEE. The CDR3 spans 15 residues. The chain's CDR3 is CASSRGQGGTDTQYF. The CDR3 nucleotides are TGTGCCAGCAGCCGAGGACAGGGTGGGACAGATACGCAGTATTTT.

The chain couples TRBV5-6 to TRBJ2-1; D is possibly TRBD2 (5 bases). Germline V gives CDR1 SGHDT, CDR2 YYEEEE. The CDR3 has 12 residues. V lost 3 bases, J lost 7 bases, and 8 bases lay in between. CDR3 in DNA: TGTGCCAGCAGCTGGGGAGTAAATGAGCAGTTCTTC. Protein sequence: CASSWGVNEQFF.

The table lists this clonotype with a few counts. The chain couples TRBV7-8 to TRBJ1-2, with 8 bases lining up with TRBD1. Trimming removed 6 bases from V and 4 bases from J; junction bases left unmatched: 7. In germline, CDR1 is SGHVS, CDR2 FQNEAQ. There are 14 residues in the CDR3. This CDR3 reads CASSLTGAGYGYTF. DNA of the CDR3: TGTGCCAGCAGTTTGACAGGGGCCGGCTATGGCTACACCTTC.

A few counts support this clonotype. Written as DNA, the CDR3 is TGTGCCAGCAGCTTGAAAATGTTAGCGGGAGTCGCCTACGAGCAGTACTTC. It specifies CASSLKMLAGVAYEQYF. The V call is TRBV5-5, the J call TRBJ2-7; 9 positions match TRBD2. The CDR3 spans 17 residues. The germline CDR1 and CDR2 sequences are SGHKS and YYEKEE (reference sequence). The V gene end was trimmed by 1 base and the J gene end by 2 bases; junction bases not matched to a gene: 10.

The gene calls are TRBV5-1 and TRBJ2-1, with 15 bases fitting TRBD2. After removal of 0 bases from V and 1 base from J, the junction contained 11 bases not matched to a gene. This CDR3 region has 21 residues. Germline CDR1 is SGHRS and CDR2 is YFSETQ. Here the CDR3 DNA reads TGCGCCAGCAGCTTGGGGGGAGGACTAGCGGGAGGGCCCGCTTCCTACAATGAGCAGTTCTTC. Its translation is CASSLGGGLAGGPASYNEQFF.

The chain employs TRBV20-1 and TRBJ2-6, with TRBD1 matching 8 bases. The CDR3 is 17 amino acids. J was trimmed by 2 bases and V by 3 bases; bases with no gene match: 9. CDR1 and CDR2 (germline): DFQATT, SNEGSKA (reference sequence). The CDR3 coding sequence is TGCAGTGCTAGGCCAGGACAGGGTAGAGCTGGGGCCAACGTCCTGACTTTC. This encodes CSARPGQGRAGANVLTF.

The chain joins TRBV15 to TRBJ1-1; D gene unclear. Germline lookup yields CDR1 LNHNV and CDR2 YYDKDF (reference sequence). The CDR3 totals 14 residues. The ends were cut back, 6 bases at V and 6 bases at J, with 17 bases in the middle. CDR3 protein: CATRHESTIPEAFF. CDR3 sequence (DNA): TGTGCCACCAGACATGAATCAACGATACCTGAAGCTTTCTTT.